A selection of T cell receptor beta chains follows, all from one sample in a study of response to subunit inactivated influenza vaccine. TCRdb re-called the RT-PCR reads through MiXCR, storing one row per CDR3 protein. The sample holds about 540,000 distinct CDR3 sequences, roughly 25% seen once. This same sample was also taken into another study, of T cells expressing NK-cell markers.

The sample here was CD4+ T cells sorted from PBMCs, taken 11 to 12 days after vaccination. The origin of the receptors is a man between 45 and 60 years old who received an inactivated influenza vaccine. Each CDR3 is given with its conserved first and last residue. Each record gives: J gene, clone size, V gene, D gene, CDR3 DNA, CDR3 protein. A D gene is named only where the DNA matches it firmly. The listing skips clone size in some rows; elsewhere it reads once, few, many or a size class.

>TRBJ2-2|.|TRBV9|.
TGTGCCAGCAGCATCGGGACGGCCGGGGAGCTGTTTTTT
CASSIGTAGELFF
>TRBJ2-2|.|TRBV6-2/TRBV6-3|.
TGTGCCAGCACCGATAACGGGCCCGGGGAGCTGTTTTTT
CASTDNGPGELFF
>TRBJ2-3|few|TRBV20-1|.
TGCAGTGCTAGAGCCCCAGGTACCTCTCTCACAGATACGCAGTATTTT
CSARAPGTSLTDTQYF
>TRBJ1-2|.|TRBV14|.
TGTGCCAGCTTAGACAGGAGGAACTATGGCTACACCTTC
CASLDRRNYGYTF
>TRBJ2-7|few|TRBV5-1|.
TGCGCCAGCAGCTTGGTAGCCGGTTTCGAGGAGCAGTACTTC
CASSLVAGFEEQYF
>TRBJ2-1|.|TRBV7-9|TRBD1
TGTGCCAGCAGCTTAGCGCCTACAGGGGCCAATGAGCAGTTCTTC
CASSLAPTGANEQFF
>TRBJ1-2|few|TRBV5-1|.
TGCGCCAGCAGCTTGAGTTCGGGGGGCTATGGCTACACCTTC
CASSLSSGGYGYTF
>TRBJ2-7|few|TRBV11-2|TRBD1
TGTGCCAGCAGCTTAGGGGACAGGGGGCTTGCCTACGAGCAGTACTTC
CASSLGDRGLAYEQYF
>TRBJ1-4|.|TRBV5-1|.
TGCGCCAGCAGTAAAGCTGGGGCCAGGGTGGAGGAAAAACTGTTTTTT
CASSKAGARVEEKLFF
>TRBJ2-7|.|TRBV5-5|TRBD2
TGTGCCAGCAGCTCCCTAGCGGGGGTCTACGAGCAGTACTTC
CASSSLAGVYEQYF
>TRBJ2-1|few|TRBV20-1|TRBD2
TGCAGTGCTAGAGGACTAGCGGGAGGGGGAAGCTCCTACAATGAGCAGTTCTTC
CSARGLAGGGSSYNEQFF
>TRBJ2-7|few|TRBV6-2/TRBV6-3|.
TGTGCCAGCAGTTCGACATGGGGCTACGAGCAGTACTTC
CASSSTWGYEQYF
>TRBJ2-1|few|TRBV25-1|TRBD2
TGTGCCAGCAGTGAAAGAGCGGGGCCTTACAATGAGCAGTTCTTC
CASSERAGPYNEQFF
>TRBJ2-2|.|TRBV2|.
TGTGCCAGCAGTGCGAGGGGGAACACCGGGGAGCTGTTTTTT
CASSARGNTGELFF
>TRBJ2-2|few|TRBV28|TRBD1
TGTGCCAGCAGTTTAGTGAGGGGGCTCGGCACCGGGGAGCTGTTTTTT
CASSLVRGLGTGELFF
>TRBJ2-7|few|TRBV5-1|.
TGCGCCAGCAGCTTGGCCCAGGCAAGTTACGAGCAGTACTTC
CASSLAQASYEQYF
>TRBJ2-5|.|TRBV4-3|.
TGCGCCAGCAGCCAAGACTACACCATGAGCGGCGGAGAGACCCAGTACTTC
CASSQDYTMSGGETQYF
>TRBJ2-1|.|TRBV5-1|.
TGTGCCAGCAGCTTAGCGGCTAGCTCCTACAATGAGCAGTTCTTC
CASSLAASSYNEQFF
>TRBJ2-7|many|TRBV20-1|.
TGCAGTGCCAGGGCAGGGGCGAGCTACGAGCAGTACTTC
CSARAGASYEQYF
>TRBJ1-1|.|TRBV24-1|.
TGTGCCACCAGTGGGGCCATGAACACTGAAGCTTTCTTT
CATSGAMNTEAFF
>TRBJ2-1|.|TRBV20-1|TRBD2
TGCAGTGCTAGAGCATCAGCGGGAGGGACCTTATACAATGAGCAGTTCTTC
CSARASAGGTLYNEQFF
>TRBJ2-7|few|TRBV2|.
TGTGCCAGCAGTGATCCGGGGGCGAAAGGTTATCCCGAGCAGTACTTC
CASSDPGAKGYPEQYF
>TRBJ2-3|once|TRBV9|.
TGTGCCAGCAGCGTAGGGGTCCTCCCAGATACGCAGTATTTT
CASSVGVLPDTQYF
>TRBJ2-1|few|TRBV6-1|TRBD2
TGTGCCAGCAGTGTTGAGCGGGGGGGATACAATGAGCAGTTCTTC
CASSVERGGYNEQFF
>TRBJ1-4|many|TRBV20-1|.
TGCAGTGCTAGGACAGTTCCTAATGAAAAACTGTTTTTT
CSARTVPNEKLFF
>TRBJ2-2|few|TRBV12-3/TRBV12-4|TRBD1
TGTGCCAGCAGCCAAGGGGCCCGAGGGGGCTTCAGGGAGCTGTTTTTT
CASSQGARGGFRELFF
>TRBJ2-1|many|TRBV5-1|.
TGCGCCAGCAGCCGTGATGACATCTACAATGAGCAGTTCTTC
CASSRDDIYNEQFF
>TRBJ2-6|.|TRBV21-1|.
TGTGCCAGCAACACACCAGGGAGAGCTACAACGACTATCTCTGGGGCCAACGTCCTGACTTTC
CASNTPGRATTTISGANVLTF
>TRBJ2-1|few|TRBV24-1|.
TGTGCCACCAGTGGCAAGGTAGGACAGAGCACCTTAAATGAGCAGTTCTTC
CATSGKVGQSTLNEQFF